This T cell receptor (beta chain) was captured by sequencing in a study of response to subunit inactivated influenza vaccine. This clonotype was observed many times. TCRdb analysed the RT-PCR reads with MiXCR anew, one entry per CDR3 protein. The sample holds approximately 520,000 distinct CDR3 sequences, less than 30% seen once. The CDR3 totals 15 residues. Deletions cut 5 bases from V and 4 bases from J, with 14 bases between. The receptor comes from a middle-aged man who received an inactivated influenza vaccine. This sequence joins TRBV12-3 or TRBV12-4 and TRBJ2-2; perhaps TRBD1 as D (6 bases). The source material was CD4+ T cells sorted from PBMCs, sampled 5 days after vaccination. CDR3 protein: CASSPRQAGTGELFF. The CDR3 coding sequence is TGTGCCAGCAGTCCGAGACAGGCGGGCACCGGGGAGCTGTTTTTT.